This T cell receptor beta chain derives from a study of early T cells in non-severe SARS-CoV-2 infection. Study-level results: Anti-spike CD8 responses were favored in VDJdb matching, and private and CD4 specificities were missed.

In this sample, this clonotype turned up a few times. Its antigen is unknown. The protocol attached unique molecular identifiers to individual cDNA molecules. TCRdb re-analysed the 5' RACE reads in MiXCR, keeping a single row per CDR3 protein. Among 35,000 to 45,000 distinct CDR3 sequences listed, about 6% were seen once. Between the trimmed V and J ends, which lost 3 bases and 6 bases, there was a span of 11 bases. The germline CDR1 and CDR2 sequences are SQVTM and ANQGSEA. The CDR3 contains 13 residues. Sample: whole blood, taken at baseline. This TCR was recovered from an adult who was a healthcare worker with PCR-confirmed SARS-CoV-2 infection or an uninfected control (not recorded which). This chain connects TRBV29-1 to TRBJ2-2; TRBD2 is a possible D gene (5 bases). The CDR3 region has the DNA TGCAGCGTTGAGGGAGAGGTAGCCGGGGAGCTGTTTTTT. This translates into CSVEGEVAGELFF.